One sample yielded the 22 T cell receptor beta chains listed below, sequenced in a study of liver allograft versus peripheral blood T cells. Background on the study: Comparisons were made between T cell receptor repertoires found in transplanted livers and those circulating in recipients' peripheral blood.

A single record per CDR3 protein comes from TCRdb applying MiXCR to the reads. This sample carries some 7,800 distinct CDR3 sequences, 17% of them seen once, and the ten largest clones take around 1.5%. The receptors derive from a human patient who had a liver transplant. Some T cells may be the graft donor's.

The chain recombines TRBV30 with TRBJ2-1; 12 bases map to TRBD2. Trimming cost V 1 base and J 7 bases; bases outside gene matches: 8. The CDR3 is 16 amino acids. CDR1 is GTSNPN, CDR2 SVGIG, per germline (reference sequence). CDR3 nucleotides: TGTGCCTGGAGTGGAGACCTAGCGGGAGGGAGGAATGAGCAGTTCTTC. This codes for CAWSGDLAGGRNEQFF. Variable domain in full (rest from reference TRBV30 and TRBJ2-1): SQTIHQWPATLVQPVGSPLSLECTVEGTSNPNLYWYRQAAGRGLQLLFYSVGIGQISSEVPQNLSASRPQDRQFILSSKKLLLSDSGFYLCAWSGDLAGGRNEQFFGPGTRLTVL.

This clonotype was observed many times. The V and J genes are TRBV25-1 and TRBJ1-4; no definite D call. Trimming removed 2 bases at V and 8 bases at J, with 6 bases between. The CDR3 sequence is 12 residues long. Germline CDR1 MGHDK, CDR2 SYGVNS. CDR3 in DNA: TGTGCCAGCAGTGAAAATTCAGAAAAACTGTTTTTT. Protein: CASSENSEKLFF.

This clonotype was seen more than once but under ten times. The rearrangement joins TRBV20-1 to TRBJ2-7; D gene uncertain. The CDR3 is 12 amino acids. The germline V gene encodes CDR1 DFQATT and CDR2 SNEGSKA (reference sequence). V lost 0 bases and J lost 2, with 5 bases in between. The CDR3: CSARDTAYEQYF. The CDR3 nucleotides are TGCAGTGCTAGAGATACGGCCTACGAGCAGTACTTC.

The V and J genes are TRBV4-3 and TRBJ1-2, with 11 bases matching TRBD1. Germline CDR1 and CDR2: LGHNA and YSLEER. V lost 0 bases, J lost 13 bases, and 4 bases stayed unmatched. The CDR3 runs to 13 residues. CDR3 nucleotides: TGCGCCAGCAGCCAAGAGGGACAGGGGGTTTGCACCTTC. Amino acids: CASSQEGQGVCTF.

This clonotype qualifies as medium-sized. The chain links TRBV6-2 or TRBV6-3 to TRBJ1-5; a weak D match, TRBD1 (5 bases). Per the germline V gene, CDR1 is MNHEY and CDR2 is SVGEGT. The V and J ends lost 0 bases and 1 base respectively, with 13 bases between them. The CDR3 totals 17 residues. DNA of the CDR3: TGTGCCAGCAGTTACTCGCCGGGGGAGGGAAGCAATCAGCCCCAGCATTTT. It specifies CASSYSPGEGSNQPQHF.

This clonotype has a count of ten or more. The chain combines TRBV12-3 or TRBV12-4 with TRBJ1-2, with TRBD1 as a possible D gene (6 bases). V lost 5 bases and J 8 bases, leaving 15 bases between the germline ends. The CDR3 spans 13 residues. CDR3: CASSPGHSPGYTF. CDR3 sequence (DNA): TGTGCCAGCAGTCCGGGACACTCCCCGGGCTACACCTTC.

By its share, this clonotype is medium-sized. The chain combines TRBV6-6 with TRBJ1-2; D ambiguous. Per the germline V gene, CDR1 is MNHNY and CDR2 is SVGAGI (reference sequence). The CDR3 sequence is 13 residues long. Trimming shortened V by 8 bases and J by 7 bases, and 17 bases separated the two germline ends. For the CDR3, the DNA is TGTGCCAGCCTCCGGTTAGTGGGCCTTGGCTACACCTTC. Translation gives CASLRLVGLGYTF.

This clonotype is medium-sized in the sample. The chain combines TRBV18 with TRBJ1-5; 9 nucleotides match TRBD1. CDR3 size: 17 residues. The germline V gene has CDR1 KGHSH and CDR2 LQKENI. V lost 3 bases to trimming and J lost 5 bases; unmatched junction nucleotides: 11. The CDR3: CASSPRMTGGRDQPQHF. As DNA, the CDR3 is TGTGCCAGCTCACCCAGAATGACAGGGGGAAGAGATCAGCCCCAGCATTTT.

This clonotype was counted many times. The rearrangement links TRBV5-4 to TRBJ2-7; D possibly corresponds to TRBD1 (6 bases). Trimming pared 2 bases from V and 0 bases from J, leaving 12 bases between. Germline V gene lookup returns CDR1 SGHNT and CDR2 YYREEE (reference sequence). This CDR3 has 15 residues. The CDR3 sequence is CASSLGTGISYEQYF. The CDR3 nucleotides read TGTGCCAGCAGCTTAGGAACAGGGATCTCCTACGAGCAGTACTTC.

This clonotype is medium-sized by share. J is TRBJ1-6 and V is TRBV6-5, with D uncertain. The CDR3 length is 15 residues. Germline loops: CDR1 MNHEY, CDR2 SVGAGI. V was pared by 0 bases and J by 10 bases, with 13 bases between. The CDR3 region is CASSYSLGEASPLHF. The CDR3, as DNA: TGTGCCAGCAGTTACTCCCTCGGGGAGGCCTCACCCCTCCACTTT.

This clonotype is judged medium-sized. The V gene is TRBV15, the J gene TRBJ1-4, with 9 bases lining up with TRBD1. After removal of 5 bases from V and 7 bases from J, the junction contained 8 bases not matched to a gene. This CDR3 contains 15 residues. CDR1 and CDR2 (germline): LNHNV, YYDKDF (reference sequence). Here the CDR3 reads CATSPAGTGFEKLFF. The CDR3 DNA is TGTGCCACCAGCCCCGCGGGGACAGGGTTTGAAAAACTGTTTTTT.

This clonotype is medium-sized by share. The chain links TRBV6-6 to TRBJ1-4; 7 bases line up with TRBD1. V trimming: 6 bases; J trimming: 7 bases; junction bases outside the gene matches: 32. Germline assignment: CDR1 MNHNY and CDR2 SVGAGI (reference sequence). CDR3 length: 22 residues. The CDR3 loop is CASSYPTSRTGTANPVLEKLFF. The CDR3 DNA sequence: TGTGCCAGCAGCTACCCGACATCTAGGACCGGGACAGCAAACCCTGTGCTTGAAAAACTGTTTTTT.

In nucleotides, the CDR3 is TGTGCCAGCAGCACCCGTCCTGTCGGGACACAAGCTTTCTTT. Protein: CASSTRPVGTQAFF. This sequence joins TRBV7-9 and TRBJ1-1; D possibly corresponds to TRBD1 (6 bases). Trimming left V 5 bases short and J 9 bases short, with 19 bases between. The CDR3 length is 14 residues. Germline CDR1 and CDR2: SEHNR and FQNEAQ (reference sequence).

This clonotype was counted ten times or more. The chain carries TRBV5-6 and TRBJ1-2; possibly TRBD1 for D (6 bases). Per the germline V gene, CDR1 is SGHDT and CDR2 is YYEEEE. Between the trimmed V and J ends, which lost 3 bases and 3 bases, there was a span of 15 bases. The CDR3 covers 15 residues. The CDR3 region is CASSSGTLRDYGYTF. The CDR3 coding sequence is TGTGCCAGCAGCTCCGGGACACTCCGGGACTATGGCTACACCTTC. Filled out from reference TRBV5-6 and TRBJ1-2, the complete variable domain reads DAGVTQSPTHLIKTRGQQVTLRCSPKSGHDTVSWYQQALGQGPQFIFQYYEEEERQRGNFPDRFSGHQFPNYSSELNVNALLLGDSALYLCASSSGTLRDYGYTFGSGTRLTVV.

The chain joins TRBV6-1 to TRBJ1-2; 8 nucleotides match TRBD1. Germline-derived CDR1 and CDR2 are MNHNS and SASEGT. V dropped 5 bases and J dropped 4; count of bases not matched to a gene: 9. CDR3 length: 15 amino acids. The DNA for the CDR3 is TGTGCCAGCAGTTACCCCGGGACAGGACGCTATGGCTACACCTTC. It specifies CASSYPGTGRYGYTF.

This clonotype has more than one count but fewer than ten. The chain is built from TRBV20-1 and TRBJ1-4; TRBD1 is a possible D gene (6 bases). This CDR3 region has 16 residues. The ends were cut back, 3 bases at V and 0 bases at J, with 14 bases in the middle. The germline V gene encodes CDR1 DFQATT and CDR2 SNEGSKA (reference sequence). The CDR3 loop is CSARTGTHSTNEKLFF. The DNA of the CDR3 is TGCAGTGCTAGGACCGGGACACATTCAACTAATGAAAAACTGTTTTTT.

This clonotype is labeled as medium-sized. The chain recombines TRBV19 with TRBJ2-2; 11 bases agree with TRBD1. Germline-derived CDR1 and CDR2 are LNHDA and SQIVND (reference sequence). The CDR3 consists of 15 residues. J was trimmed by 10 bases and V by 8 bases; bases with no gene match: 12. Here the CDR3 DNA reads TGTGCCAGTTCCAATGCGGGGACAGGGGGTGAGGAGCTGTTTTTT. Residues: CASSNAGTGGEELFF.

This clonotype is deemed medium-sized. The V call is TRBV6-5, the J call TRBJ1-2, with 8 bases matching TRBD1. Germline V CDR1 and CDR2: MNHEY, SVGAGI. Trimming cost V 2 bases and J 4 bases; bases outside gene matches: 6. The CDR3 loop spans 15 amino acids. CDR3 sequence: CASSYPTGAGYGYTF. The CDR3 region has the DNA TGTGCCAGCAGTTACCCGACAGGGGCTGGCTATGGCTACACCTTC.

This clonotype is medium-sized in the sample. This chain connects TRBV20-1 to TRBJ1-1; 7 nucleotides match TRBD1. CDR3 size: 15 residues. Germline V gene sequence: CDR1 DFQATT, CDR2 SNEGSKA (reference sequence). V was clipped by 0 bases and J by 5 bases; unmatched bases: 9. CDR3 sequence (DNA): TGCAGTGCTAGAGAGGTCCCCAGGGGGTGGACTGAAGCTTTCTTT. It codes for CSAREVPRGWTEAFF.

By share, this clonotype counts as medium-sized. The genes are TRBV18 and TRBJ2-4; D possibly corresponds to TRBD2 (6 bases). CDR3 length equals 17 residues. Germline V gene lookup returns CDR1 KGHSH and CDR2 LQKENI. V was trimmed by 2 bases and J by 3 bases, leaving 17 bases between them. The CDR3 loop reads CASSPFAHGRDKNIQYF. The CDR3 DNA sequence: TGTGCCAGCTCACCATTCGCTCACGGGAGAGACAAAAACATTCAGTACTTC.

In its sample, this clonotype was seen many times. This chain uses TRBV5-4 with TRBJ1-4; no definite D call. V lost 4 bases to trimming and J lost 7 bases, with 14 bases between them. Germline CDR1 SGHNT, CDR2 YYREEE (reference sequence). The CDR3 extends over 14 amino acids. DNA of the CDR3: TGTGCCAGCAGCCCCGGAGGGTTTGGTGAAAAACTGTTTTTT. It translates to CASSPGGFGEKLFF. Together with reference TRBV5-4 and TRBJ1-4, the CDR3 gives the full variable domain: ETGVTQSPTHLIKTRGQQVTLRCSSQSGHNTVSWYQQALGQGPQFIFQYYREEENGRGNFPPRFSGLQFPNYSSELNVNALELDDSALYLCASSPGGFGEKLFFGSGTQLSVL.

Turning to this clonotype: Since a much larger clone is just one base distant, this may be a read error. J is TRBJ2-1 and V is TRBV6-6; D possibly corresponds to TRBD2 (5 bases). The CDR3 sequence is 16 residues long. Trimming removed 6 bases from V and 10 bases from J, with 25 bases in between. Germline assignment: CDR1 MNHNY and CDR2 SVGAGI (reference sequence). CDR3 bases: TGTGCCAGCAGCCTCATGAGGAGCGGTGGGCTCGGAGAGCAGTTCTTC. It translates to CASSLMRSGGLGEQFF.